One sample yielded the 14 T cell receptor beta chains listed below, sequenced in a study of shared clonotypes between healthy human individuals. Profiled with immunoSEQ multiplex PCR; TCRdb holds only in-frame clones, not every one. The sample has approximately 2,200,000 clones; 85% to 95% are singletons. Naive CD8 cells were CD45RO-negative, positively selected for CCR7, excluding terminally differentiated effector memory CD45RA+ cells. The material sequenced was naive CD8+ T cells from PBMCs. Source of these receptors: a young man in good health. Some clones in this sample may be carry-over from other donors' samples.

The chain is built from TRBV7-9 and TRBJ1-2; D may be TRBD1 (5 bases). With 1 base removed from V and 4 bases from J, the gap between germline ends came to 10 bases. The length of the CDR3 is 14 residues. In germline, CDR1 is SEHNR, CDR2 FQNEAQ (reference sequence). CDR3 bases: TGTGCCAGCAGCTTAGGGGGACGCCCCTATGGCTACACCTTC. Translated: CASSLGGRPYGYTF.

The chain couples TRBV10-3 to TRBJ2-4, with D unresolved. The CDR3 has 12 amino acids. Germline-derived CDR1 and CDR2 are ENHRY and SYGVKD. V was trimmed by 8 bases and J by 7 bases, leaving 12 bases between them. The CDR3 protein is CAIAASPNIQYF. The CDR3 DNA is TGTGCCATCGCCGCCAGTCCCAACATTCAGTACTTC.

The chain links TRBV19 to TRBJ2-1; no clear D. The CDR3 has 13 amino acids. Trimming removed 5 bases at V and 4 bases at J, with 9 bases between. CDR1 and CDR2 (germline): LNHDA, SQIVND (reference sequence). CDR3 amino acids: CASSLSVYNEQFF. The CDR3 DNA reads TGTGCCAGTAGTCTGTCAGTTTACAATGAGCAGTTCTTC.

This chain links TRBV14 with TRBJ2-1; 8 bases are shared with TRBD1. The CDR3 has 18 amino acids. The V segment lost 4 bases and the J segment 5 bases; nucleotides outside the gene matches: 16. Germline CDR1 is SGHDN and CDR2 is FVKESK. CDR3 protein: CASSRPILDRGRHNEQFF. CDR3 nucleotides: TGTGCCAGCAGCCGACCCATTTTAGACAGGGGTCGTCACAATGAGCAGTTCTTC.

The rearrangement joins TRBV19 to TRBJ2-1; D perhaps matches TRBD2 (7 bases). Trimming stripped 3 bases from V and 8 bases from J, with 17 bases between. The CDR3 totals 15 residues. Germline values: CDR1 LNHDA, CDR2 SQIVND (reference sequence). CDR3 in amino acids: CASSMGAGALDEQFF. CDR3 DNA: TGTGCCAGTAGTATGGGGGCGGGAGCTCTTGATGAGCAGTTCTTC.

This clone was seen just once. Here the CDR3 DNA reads TGTGCCAGCAGTTCCGGACTAGCGGAAGCCTACGAGCAGTACTTC. Amino acids: CASSSGLAEAYEQYF. The chain couples TRBV27 to TRBJ2-7; TRBD2 aligns across 10 bases. V lost 4 bases, J lost 2 bases, and 5 bases stayed unmatched. CDR1 and CDR2 (germline): MNHEY, SMNVEV (reference sequence). The CDR3 is made up of 15 amino acids.

V gene TRBV6-1 combines with J gene TRBJ1-4, with 9 bases fitting TRBD1. Germline V gene sequence: CDR1 MNHNS, CDR2 SASEGT. The CDR3 has 14 amino acids. V shed 5 bases and J 14 bases; nucleotides not matched to a gene: 12. CDR3 region: CASSSMPGQGSLFF. The CDR3 DNA sequence: TGTGCCAGCAGTTCCATGCCGGGACAGGGTTCCCTGTTTTTT.

Of note for this clone: Other DNA sequences in this specimen translate into the identical CDR3. V gene TRBV9 combines with J gene TRBJ2-3; D ambiguous. The CDR3 totals 13 residues. V lost 3 bases to trimming and J lost 4 bases, with 9 bases between them. The germline V gene encodes CDR1 SGDLS and CDR2 YYNGEE. The CDR3 DNA follows: TGTGCCAGCAGCGGAGGTGGCGCAGATACGCAGTATTTT. Amino acids: CASSGGGADTQYF.

A remark on this clone: Relative to the germline gene, one junction end is altered; a read error may explain this. Other nucleotide sequences in the sample specify the same CDR3. V usage is TRBV6-5 and J usage is TRBJ1-1; perhaps TRBD1 as D (6 bases). This CDR3 spans 14 amino acids. Germline loops: CDR1 MNHEY, CDR2 SVGAGI. The CDR3 spells CASRQGSVNTEAFF. Here the CDR3 DNA reads TGTGCCAGCAGGCAGGGGTCAGTGAACACTGAGGCTTTCTTT.

The rearrangement uses TRBV18 and TRBJ2-3; TRBD2 aligns across 9 bases. Germline V gives CDR1 KGHSH, CDR2 LQKENI. With V trimmed by 3 bases and J by 1 base, 11 bases remained unmatched. The CDR3 is 18 residues long. As DNA, the CDR3 is TGTGCCAGCTCACCGACTATCAGGGTAGCGGGGGGCACAGATACGCAGTATTTT. Encoded protein: CASSPTIRVAGGTDTQYF.

V usage is TRBV5-8 and J usage is TRBJ2-3; 7 bases match TRBD2. The CDR3 is 13 amino acids. Germline trimming cut 6 bases from V and 4 bases from J; bases unmatched to any gene: 5. Germline V gene sequence: CDR1 SGHTS, CDR2 YDEGEE. In DNA form, the CDR3 reads TGTGCCAGCACGTGGGCGGGGGCAGATACGCAGTATTTT. Protein sequence: CASTWAGADTQYF.

On this clone itself: This sample also contains other DNA sequences that code for the same CDR3. V is TRBV7-9 and J is TRBJ2-1, with D uncertain. Germline CDR1 SEHNR, CDR2 FQNEAQ (reference sequence). CDR3 length: 12 amino acids. Trimming left V 0 bases short and J 10 bases short, with 7 bases between. DNA of the CDR3: TGTGCCAGCAGCTTAGCTTCCCGGGAGCAGTTCTTC. This codes for CASSLASREQFF.

The chain links TRBV7-9 to TRBJ1-4; D is ambiguous. This CDR3 spans 15 amino acids. Germline V CDR1 and CDR2: SEHNR, FQNEAQ (reference sequence). Trimming removed 3 bases from V and 0 bases from J, with 8 bases in between. The CDR3: CASSLPLATNEKLFF. In DNA form, the CDR3 reads TGTGCCAGCAGCTTGCCCCTTGCAACTAATGAAAAACTGTTTTTT.

The chain couples TRBV6-5 to TRBJ1-2; 7 bases are shared with TRBD1. CDR1 MNHEY and CDR2 SVGAGI come from the germline V gene. Trimming at V came to 11 bases and at J to 8 bases, leaving 14 bases not matched to a gene. The CDR3 has 13 residues. The CDR3 protein is CASLEGAMGGYTF. CDR3 bases: TGTGCCTCTTTGGAGGGGGCCATGGGAGGCTACACCTTC.